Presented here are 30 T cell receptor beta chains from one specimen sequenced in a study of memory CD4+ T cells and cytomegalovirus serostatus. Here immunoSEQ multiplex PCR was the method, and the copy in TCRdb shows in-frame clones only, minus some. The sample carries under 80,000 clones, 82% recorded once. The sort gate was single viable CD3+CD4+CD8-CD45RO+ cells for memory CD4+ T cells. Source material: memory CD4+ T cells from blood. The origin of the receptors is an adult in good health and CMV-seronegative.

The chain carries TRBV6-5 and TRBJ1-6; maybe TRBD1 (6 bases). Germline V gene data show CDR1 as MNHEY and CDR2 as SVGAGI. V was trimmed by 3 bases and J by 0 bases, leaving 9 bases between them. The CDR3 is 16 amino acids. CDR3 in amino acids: CASSYQGSSYNSPLHF. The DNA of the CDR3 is TGTGCCAGCAGTTATCAGGGGAGCTCCTATAATTCACCCCTCCACTTT.

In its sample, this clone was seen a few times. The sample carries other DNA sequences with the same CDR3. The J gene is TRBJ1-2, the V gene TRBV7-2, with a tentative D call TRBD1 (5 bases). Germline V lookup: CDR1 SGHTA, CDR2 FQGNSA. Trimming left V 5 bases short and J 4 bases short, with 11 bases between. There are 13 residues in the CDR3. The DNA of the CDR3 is TGTGCCAGCAGCCCAGACAGAGCCTATGGCTACACCTTC. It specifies CASSPDRAYGYTF.

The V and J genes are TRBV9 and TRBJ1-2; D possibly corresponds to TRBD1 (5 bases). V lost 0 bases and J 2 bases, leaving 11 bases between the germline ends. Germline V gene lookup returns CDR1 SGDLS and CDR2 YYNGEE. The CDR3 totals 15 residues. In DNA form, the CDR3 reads TGTGCCAGCAGCGTAGGCCCGGGGGTGAACTATGGCTACACCTTC. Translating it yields CASSVGPGVNYGYTF.

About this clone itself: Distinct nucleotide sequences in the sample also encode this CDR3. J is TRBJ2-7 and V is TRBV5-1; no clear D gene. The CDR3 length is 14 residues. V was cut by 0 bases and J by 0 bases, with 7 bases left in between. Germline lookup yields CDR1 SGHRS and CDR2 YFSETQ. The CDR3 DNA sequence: TGCGCCAGCAGCTTGGCGGCGGCCTCCTACGAGCAGTACTTC. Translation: CASSLAAASYEQYF.

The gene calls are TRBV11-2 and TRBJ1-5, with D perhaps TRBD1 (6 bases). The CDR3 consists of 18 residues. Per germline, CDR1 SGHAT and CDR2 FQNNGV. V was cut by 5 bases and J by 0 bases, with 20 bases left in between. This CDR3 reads CASSGLLKDSYSNQPQHF. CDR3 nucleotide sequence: TGTGCCAGCAGCGGTCTACTAAAGGACAGTTATAGCAATCAGCCCCAGCATTTT.

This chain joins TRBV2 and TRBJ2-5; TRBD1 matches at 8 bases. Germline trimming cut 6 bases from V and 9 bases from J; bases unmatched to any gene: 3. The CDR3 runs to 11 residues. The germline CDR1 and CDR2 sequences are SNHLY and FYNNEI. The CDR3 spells CASREGQAQYF. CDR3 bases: TGTGCCAGCAGAGAGGGACAGGCCCAGTACTTC.

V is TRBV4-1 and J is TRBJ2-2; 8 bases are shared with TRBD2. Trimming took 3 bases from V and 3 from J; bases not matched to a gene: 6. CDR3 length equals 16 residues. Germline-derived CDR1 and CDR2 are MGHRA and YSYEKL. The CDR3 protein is CASSHRRGADTGELFF. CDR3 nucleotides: TGCGCCAGCAGCCACCGGCGGGGGGCGGACACCGGGGAGCTGTTTTTT.

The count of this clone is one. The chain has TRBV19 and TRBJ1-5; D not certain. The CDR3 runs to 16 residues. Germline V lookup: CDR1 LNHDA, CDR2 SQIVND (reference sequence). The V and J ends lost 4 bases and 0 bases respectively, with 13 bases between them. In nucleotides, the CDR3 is TGTGCCAGTAGTAGATCAGGCGCTAATAGCAATCAGCCCCAGCATTTT. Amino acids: CASSRSGANSNQPQHF.

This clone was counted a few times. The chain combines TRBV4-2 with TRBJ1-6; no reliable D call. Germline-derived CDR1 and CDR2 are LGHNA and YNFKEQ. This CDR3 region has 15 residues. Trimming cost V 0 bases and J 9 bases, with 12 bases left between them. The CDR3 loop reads CASSQDVGGGSPLHF. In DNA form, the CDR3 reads TGTGCCAGCAGCCAAGACGTGGGTGGAGGTTCACCCCTCCACTTT.

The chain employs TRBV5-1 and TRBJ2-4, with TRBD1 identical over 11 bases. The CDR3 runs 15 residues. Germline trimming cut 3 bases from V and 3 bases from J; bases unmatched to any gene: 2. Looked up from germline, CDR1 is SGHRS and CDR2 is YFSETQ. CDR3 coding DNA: TGCGCCAGCAGCTCCGGGACAGGGGGCAAAAACATTCAGTACTTC. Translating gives CASSSGTGGKNIQYF.

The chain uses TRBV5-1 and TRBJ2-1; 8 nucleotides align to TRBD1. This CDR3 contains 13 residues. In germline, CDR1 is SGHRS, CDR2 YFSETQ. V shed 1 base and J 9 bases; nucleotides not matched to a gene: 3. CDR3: CASSLNGQGEQFF. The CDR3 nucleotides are TGCGCCAGCAGCTTGAACGGACAGGGTGAGCAGTTCTTC.

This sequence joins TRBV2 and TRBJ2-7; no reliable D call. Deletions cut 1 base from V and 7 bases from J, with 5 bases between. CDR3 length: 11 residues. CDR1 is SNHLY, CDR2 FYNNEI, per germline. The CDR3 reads CASSEVLEQYF. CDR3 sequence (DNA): TGTGCCAGCAGTGAAGTGTTGGAGCAGTACTTC.

The CDR3 region has the DNA TGTGCCAGTAGTCTCTCCGGGACAGGGAGCCTCTATGGCTACACCTTC. This gives the protein CASSLSGTGSLYGYTF. V is TRBV19 and J is TRBJ1-2, with TRBD1 identical over 9 bases. V lost 5 bases to trimming and J lost 4 bases; unmatched junction nucleotides: 11. CDR3 size: 16 residues. Germline CDR1 LNHDA, CDR2 SQIVND (reference sequence).

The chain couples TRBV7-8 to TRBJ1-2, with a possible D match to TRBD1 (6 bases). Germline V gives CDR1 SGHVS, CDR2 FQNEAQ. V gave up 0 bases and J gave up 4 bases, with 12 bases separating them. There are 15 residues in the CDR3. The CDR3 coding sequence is TGTGCCAGCAGCTTAGCGAGGGGGGCGGGCTATGGCTACACCTTC. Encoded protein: CASSLARGAGYGYTF.

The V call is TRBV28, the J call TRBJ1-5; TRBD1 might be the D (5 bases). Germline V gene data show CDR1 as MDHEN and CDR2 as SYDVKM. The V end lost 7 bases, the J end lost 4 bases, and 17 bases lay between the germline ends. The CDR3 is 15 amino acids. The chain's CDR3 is CASTAAGQSNQPQHF. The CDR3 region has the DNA TGTGCCAGCACCGCGGCAGGGCAGTCGAATCAGCCCCAGCATTTT.

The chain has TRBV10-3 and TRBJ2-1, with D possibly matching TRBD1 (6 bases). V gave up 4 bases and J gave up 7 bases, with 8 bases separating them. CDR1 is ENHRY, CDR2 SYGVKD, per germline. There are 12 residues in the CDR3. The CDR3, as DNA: TGTGCCATCAGTGGAGGGGGAAATGAGCAGTTCTTC. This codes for CAISGGGNEQFF.

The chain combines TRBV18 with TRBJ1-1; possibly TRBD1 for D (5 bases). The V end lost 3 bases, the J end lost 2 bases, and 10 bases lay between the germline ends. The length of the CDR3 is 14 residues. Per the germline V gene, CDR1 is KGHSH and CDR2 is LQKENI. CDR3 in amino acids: CASSPWGRNTEAFF. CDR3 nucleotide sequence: TGTGCCAGCTCACCCTGGGGCAGAAACACTGAAGCTTTCTTT.

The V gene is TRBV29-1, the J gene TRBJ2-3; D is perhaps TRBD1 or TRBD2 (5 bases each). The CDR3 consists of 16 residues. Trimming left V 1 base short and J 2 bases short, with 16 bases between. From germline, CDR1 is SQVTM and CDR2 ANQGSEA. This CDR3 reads CSVEGRGAIPTDTQYF. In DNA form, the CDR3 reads TGCAGCGTTGAAGGACGAGGGGCTATCCCCACAGATACGCAGTATTTT.

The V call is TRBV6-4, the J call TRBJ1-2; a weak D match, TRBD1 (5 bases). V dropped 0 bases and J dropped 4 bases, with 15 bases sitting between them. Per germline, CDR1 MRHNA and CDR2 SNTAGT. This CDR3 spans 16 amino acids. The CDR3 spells CASSDSNRGHPYGYTF. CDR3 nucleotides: TGTGCCAGCAGTGACTCGAACCGGGGCCACCCCTATGGCTACACCTTC.

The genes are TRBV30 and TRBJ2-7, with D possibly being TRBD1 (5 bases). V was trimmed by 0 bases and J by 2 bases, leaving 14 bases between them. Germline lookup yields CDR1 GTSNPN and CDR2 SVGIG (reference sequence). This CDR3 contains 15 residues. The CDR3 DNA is TGTGCCTGGAGTGTAGCAGGGTTTCCTACCTACGAGCAGTACTTC. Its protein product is CAWSVAGFPTYEQYF. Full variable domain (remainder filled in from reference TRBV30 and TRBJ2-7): SQTIHQWPATLVQPVGSPLSLECTVEGTSNPNLYWYRQAAGRGLQLLFYSVGIGQISSEVPQNLSASRPQDRQFILSSKKLLLSDSGFYLCAWSVAGFPTYEQYFGPGTRLTVT.

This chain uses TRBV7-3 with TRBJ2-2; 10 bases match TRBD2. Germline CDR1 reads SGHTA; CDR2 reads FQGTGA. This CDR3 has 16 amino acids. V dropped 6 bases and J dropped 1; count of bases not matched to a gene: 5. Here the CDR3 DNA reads TGTGCCAGCAGTTTTACTAGCGGGGTGAACACCGGGGAGCTGTTTTTT. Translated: CASSFTSGVNTGELFF.

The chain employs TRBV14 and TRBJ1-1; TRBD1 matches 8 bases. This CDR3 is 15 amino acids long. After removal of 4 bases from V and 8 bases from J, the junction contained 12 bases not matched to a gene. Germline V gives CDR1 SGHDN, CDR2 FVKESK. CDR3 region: CASSRLAGTGYEAFF. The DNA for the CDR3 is TGTGCCAGCAGCCGGCTAGCGGGGACAGGTTACGAAGCTTTCTTT.

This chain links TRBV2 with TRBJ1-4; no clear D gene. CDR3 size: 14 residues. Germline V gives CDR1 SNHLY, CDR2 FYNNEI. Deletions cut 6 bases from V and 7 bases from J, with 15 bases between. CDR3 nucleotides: TGTGCCAGCAGGAGGCAGGTTCGGAGTGAAAAACTGTTTTTT. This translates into CASRRQVRSEKLFF. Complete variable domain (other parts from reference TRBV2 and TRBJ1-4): EPEVTQTPSHQVTQMGQEVILRCVPISNHLYFYWYRQILGQKVEFLVSFYNNEISEKSEIFDDQFSVERPDGSNFTLKIRSTKLEDSAMYFCASRRQVRSEKLFFGSGTQLSVL.

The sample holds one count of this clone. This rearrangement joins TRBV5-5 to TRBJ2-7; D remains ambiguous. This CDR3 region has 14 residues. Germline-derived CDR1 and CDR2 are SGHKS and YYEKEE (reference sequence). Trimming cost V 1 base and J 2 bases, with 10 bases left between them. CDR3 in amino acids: CASSLLTEPYEQYF. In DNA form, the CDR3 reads TGTGCCAGCAGCTTGTTAACAGAACCCTACGAGCAGTACTTC.

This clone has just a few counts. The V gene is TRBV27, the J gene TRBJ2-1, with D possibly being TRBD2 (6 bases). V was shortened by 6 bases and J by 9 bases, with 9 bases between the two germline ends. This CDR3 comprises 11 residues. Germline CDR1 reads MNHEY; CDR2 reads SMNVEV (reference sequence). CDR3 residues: CASRGRGEQFF. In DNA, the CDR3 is TGTGCCAGCAGGGGGCGGGGTGAGCAGTTCTTC.

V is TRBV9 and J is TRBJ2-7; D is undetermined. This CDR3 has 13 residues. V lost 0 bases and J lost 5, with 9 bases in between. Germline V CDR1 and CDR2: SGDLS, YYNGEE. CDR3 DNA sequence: TGTGCCAGCAGCGTAGCCCCCCGGAACGAGCAGTACTTC. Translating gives CASSVAPRNEQYF.

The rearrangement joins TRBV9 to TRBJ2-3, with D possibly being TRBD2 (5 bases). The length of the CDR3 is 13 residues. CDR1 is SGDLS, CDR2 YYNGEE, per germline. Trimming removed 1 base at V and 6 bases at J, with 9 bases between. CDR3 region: CASSVSGTDTQYF. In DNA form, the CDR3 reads TGTGCCAGCAGCGTATCGGGAACCGATACGCAGTATTTT.

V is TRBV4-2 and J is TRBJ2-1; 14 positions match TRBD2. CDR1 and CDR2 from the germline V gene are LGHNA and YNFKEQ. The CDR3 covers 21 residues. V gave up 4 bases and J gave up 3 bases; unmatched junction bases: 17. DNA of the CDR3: TGTGCCAGCAGCCTCCATCATGCGTCCGGGACTAGCGGGAGCATCTACAATGAGCAGTTCTTC. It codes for CASSLHHASGTSGSIYNEQFF.

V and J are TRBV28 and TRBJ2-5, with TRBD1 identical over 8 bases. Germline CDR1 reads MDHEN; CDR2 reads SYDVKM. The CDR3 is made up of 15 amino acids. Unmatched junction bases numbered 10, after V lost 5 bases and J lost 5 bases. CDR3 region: CASSPQGAARETQYF. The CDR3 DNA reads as TGTGCCAGCAGTCCGCAGGGGGCGGCGAGGGAGACCCAGTACTTC.

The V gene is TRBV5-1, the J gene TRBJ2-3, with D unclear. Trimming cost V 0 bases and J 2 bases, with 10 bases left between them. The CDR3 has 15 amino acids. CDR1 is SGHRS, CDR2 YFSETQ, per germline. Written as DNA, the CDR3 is TGCGCCAGCAGCTTGGCCGGGTTATACACAGATACGCAGTATTTT. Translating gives CASSLAGLYTDTQYF.